This entry lists 16 T cell receptor beta chains sequenced from one sample in a study of T cells after yellow fever vaccination. Via MiXCR, TCRdb re-called the 5' RACE reads, giving one row per CDR3 protein. The table includes about 550,000 distinct CDR3 sequences, roughly 21% detected once. Here the sequenced sample was PBMCs, taken 15 days after the yellow fever booster vaccination. The receptors originated from a man aged 25-45 years who received the YFV17D yellow fever vaccine.

In this sample, this clonotype turned up many times. This chain connects TRBV25-1 to TRBJ2-2; TRBD2 might be the D (6 bases). The V end lost 5 bases, the J end lost 6 bases, and 25 bases lay between the germline ends. The CDR3 runs to 18 residues. Germline CDR1 and CDR2: MGHDK and SYGVNS. The chain's CDR3 is CASSTISLGTPKAGELFF. The CDR3 coding sequence is TGTGCCAGCAGTACGATAAGCCTCGGGACTCCTAAGGCCGGGGAGCTGTTTTTT.

The CDR3 protein is CAISEQGLEQYF. CDR3 DNA sequence: TGTGCCATCAGTGAGCAGGGACTCGAGCAGTACTTC. The chain links TRBV10-3 to TRBJ2-7, with D perhaps matching TRBD2 (6 bases). CDR1 is ENHRY and CDR2 is SYGVKD in the germline V gene. V lost 2 bases to trimming and J lost 6 bases, with 8 bases between them. This CDR3 has 12 residues.

This clonotype was seen more than once but under ten times. This chain uses TRBV29-1 with TRBJ2-7; D unclear. Per germline, CDR1 SQVTM and CDR2 ANQGSEA. Trimming took off 5 bases at V and 2 bases at J, with 7 bases between the two ends. There are 11 residues in the CDR3. The CDR3 DNA reads TGCAGCGTTCGTCACACCTACGAGCAGTACTTC. It is translated as CSVRHTYEQYF.

V gene TRBV5-6 combines with J gene TRBJ2-3, with D unresolved. Germline CDR1 SGHDT, CDR2 YYEEEE. The CDR3 extends over 14 amino acids. V was clipped by 4 bases and J by 0 bases, with 9 bases between them. DNA for the CDR3: TGTGCCAGCAGCCCGGAGCCCAGCACAGATACGCAGTATTTT. Amino acids: CASSPEPSTDTQYF. Full variable domain (remainder filled in from reference TRBV5-6 and TRBJ2-3): DAGVTQSPTHLIKTRGQQVTLRCSPKSGHDTVSWYQQALGQGPQFIFQYYEEEERQRGNFPDRFSGHQFPNYSSELNVNALLLGDSALYLCASSPEPSTDTQYFGPGTRLTVL.

Only a few counts were recorded for this clonotype. V gene TRBV5-4 combines with J gene TRBJ2-1, with D uncertain. This CDR3 has 13 residues. Trimming took off 2 bases at V and 10 bases at J, with 13 bases between the two ends. Germline-derived CDR1 and CDR2 are SGHNT and YYREEE (reference sequence). The CDR3 sequence: CASSFPPSSEQFF. The CDR3 region has the DNA TGTGCCAGCAGCTTCCCTCCTAGTTCAGAGCAGTTCTTC. Using reference TRBV5-4 and TRBJ2-1 for the parts outside the CDR3, the full variable domain is ETGVTQSPTHLIKTRGQQVTLRCSSQSGHNTVSWYQQALGQGPQFIFQYYREEENGRGNFPPRFSGLQFPNYSSELNVNALELDDSALYLCASSFPPSSEQFFGPGTRLTVL.

This chain joins TRBV4-3 and TRBJ2-3; TRBD2 matches at 10 bases. Germline lookup yields CDR1 LGHNA and CDR2 YSLEER. The CDR3 length is 17 residues. J was trimmed by 0 bases and V by 4 bases; bases with no gene match: 7. CDR3 DNA sequence: TGCGCCAGCAGCCTGGCTAGCGGGAGTCGGAGCACAGATACGCAGTATTTT. Encoded protein: CASSLASGSRSTDTQYF.

This chain uses TRBV7-2 with TRBJ1-5, with TRBD1 matching 7 bases. The J segment lost 4 bases and the V segment lost 5 bases, leaving 5 bases of the junction unmatched. Germline-derived CDR1 and CDR2 are SGHTA and FQGNSA. The CDR3 length is 14 residues. CDR3 protein: CASSTQGGNQPQHF. The CDR3 DNA is TGTGCCAGCAGCACCCAGGGGGGGAATCAGCCCCAGCATTTT.

This clonotype was found a few times. The chain uses TRBV20-1 and TRBJ2-3; D gene unclear. Trimming left V 8 bases short and J 5 bases short, with 17 bases between. This CDR3 contains 13 residues. The germline gives CDR1 DFQATT, CDR2 SNEGSKA (reference sequence). DNA of the CDR3: TGCAGTTCCCATTCTAGTCTGAGAGATACGCAGTATTTT. Amino acid sequence: CSSHSSLRDTQYF.

The V call is TRBV20-1, the J call TRBJ2-3, with D possibly TRBD1 on 5 matching bases. The CDR3 runs 14 residues. The germline V gene has CDR1 DFQATT and CDR2 SNEGSKA (reference sequence). V was pared by 6 bases and J by 0 bases, with 13 bases between. For the CDR3, the DNA is TGCAGTGCAAATAGGGGAACTAGCACAGATACGCAGTATTTT. Its translation: CSANRGTSTDTQYF.

In its sample, this clonotype was seen a few times. The chain recombines TRBV23-1 with TRBJ2-1, with 8 positions matching TRBD2. TRBV23-1 counts as an open reading frame of uncertain function. V shed 3 bases and J 0 bases; nucleotides not matched to a gene: 10. The CDR3 is 18 residues long. CDR3 nucleotide sequence: TGCGCCAGCAGTCATGGACTAGCCCTCCCGAGCTCCTACAATGAGCAGTTCTTC. Amino acids: CASSHGLALPSSYNEQFF.

The CDR3 DNA follows: TGTGCCATCAGTGAGAGGATAGCGGCTAGCACAGATACGCAGTATTTT. It yields the protein CAISERIAASTDTQYF. The chain combines TRBV10-3 with TRBJ2-3; D is perhaps TRBD2 (6 bases). CDR1 is ENHRY and CDR2 is SYGVKD in the germline V gene. The CDR3 spans 16 residues. V lost 2 bases to trimming and J lost 0 bases, with 12 bases between them.

This clonotype was seen ten or more times. This chain joins TRBV7-6 and TRBJ2-3, with TRBD1 matching 9 bases. CDR3 length: 15 residues. Losses at the gene ends were 5 bases for V and 0 bases for J; bases not matched to a gene: 3. Germline assignment: CDR1 SGHVS and CDR2 FNYEAQ. CDR3 amino acids: CASSPGQGSTDTQYF. Written as DNA, the CDR3 is TGTGCCAGCAGCCCAGGACAGGGGAGCACAGATACGCAGTATTTT.

This clonotype came up a few times. The chain uses TRBV24-1 and TRBJ2-1; D is perhaps TRBD1 or TRBD2 (5 bases each). There are 14 residues in the CDR3. Germline V gene data show CDR1 as KGHDR and CDR2 as SFDVKD. Trimming stripped 4 bases from V and 6 bases from J, with 12 bases between. In DNA, the CDR3 is TGTGCCACCAGTGACCCCGGGACCACCAATGAGCAGTTCTTC. Amino acids: CATSDPGTTNEQFF.

The chain has TRBV12-3 or TRBV12-4 and TRBJ2-7, with D tentatively TRBD1 or TRBD2 (5 bases each). The V gene lost 5 bases and the J gene lost 6 bases, with 11 bases spanning the gap. The CDR3 covers 12 residues. CDR3: CASSGAGSEQYF. In DNA form, the CDR3 reads TGTGCCAGCAGTGGGGCGGGCTCCGAGCAGTACTTC.

This chain uses TRBV27 with TRBJ2-7; the D is unclear. The length of the CDR3 is 15 residues. Germline values: CDR1 MNHEY, CDR2 SMNVEV (reference sequence). V was pared by 6 bases and J by 2 bases, with 17 bases between. CDR3 sequence (DNA): TGTGCCAGCAGCCTCCCCCGGGCACCAGCCTACGAGCAGTACTTC. Translated: CASSLPRAPAYEQYF.

The chain combines TRBV7-9 with TRBJ2-7, with 7 positions matching TRBD2. The CDR3 sequence is 15 residues long. The V gene's germline CDR1 is SEHNR and CDR2 FQNEAQ (reference sequence). The junction had 10 bases not matched to a gene; V was cut back by 5 bases and J by 3 bases. The CDR3 DNA is TGTGCCAGCAGCCGTCGGGGGGAACCCATCTACGAGCAGTACTTC. Protein sequence: CASSRRGEPIYEQYF.